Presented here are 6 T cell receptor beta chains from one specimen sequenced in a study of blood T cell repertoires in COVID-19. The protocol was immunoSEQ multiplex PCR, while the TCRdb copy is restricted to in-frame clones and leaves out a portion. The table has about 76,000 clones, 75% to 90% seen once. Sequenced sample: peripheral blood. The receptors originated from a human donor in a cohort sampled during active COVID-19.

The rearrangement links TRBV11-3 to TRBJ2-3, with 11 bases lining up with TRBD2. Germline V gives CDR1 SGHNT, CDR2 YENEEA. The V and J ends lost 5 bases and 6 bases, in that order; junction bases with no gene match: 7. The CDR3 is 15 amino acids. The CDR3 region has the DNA TGTGCCAGCAGCCCGAATAGCGGGGGGGCGGATACGCAGTATTTT. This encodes CASSPNSGGADTQYF. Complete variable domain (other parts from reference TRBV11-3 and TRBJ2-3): EAGVVQSPRYKIIEKKQPVAFWCNPISGHNTLYWYLQNLGQGPELLIRYENEEAVDDSQLPKDRFSAERLKGVDSTLKIQPAELGDSAVYLCASSPNSGGADTQYFGPGTRLTVL.

The CDR3 spells CASSLAGVGRQGASGYTF. The CDR3, as DNA: TGTGCCAGCAGTTTAGCGGGTGTCGGGAGACAGGGGGCGTCTGGCTACACCTTC. The chain carries TRBV28 and TRBJ1-2; 10 positions agree with TRBD1. From germline, CDR1 is MDHEN and CDR2 SYDVKM. This CDR3 has 18 amino acids. After removal of 2 bases from V and 7 bases from J, the junction contained 16 bases not matched to a gene.

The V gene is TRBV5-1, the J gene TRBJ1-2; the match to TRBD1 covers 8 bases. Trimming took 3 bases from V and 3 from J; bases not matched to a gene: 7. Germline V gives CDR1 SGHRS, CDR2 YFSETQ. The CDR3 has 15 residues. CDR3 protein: CASSSQGAGHYGYTF. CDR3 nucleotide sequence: TGCGCCAGCAGCTCGCAGGGGGCTGGGCACTATGGCTACACCTTC.

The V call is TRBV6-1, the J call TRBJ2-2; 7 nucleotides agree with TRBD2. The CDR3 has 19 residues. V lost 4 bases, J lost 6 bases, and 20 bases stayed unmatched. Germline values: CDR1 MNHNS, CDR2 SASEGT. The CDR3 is CASSGGGVGSSFVSGELFF. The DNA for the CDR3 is TGTGCCAGCAGTGGCGGGGGAGTTGGATCGAGTTTTGTCTCCGGGGAGCTGTTTTTT.

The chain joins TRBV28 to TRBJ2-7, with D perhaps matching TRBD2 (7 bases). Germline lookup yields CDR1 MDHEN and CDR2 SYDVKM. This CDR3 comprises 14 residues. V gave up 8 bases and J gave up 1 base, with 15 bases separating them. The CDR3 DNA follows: TGTGCCAGCTCCCGGGGGGCCTCGTCCTACGAGCAGTACTTC. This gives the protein CASSRGASSYEQYF.

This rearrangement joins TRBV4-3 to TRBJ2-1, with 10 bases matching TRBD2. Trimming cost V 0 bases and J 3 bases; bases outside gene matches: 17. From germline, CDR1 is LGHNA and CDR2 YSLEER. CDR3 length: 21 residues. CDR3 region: CASSQEVVAGGRQAIYNEQFF. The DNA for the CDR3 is TGCGCCAGCAGCCAAGAAGTGGTAGCGGGGGGAAGACAAGCCATCTACAATGAGCAGTTCTTC.